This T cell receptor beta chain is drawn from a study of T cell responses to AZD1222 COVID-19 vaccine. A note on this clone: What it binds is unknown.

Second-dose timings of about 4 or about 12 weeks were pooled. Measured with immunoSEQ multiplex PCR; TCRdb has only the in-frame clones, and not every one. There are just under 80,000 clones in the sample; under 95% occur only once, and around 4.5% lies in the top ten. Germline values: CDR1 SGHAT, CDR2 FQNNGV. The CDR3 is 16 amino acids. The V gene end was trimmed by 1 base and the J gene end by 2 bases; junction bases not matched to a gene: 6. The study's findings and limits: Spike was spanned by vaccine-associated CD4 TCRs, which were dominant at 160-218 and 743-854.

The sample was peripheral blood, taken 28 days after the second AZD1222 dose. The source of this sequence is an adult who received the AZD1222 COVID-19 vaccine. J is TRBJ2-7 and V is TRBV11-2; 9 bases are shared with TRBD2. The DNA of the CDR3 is TGTGCCAGCAGCTTAGTCGGGACTAGCATCCCCTACGAGCAGTACTTC. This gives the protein CASSLVGTSIPYEQYF.